These 25 T cell receptor beta chains originate from one sample sequenced in a study of Ad26.COV2.S vaccination and SARS-CoV-2 variants. TCRdb's copy holds only in-frame clones and misses some; the assay was immunoSEQ multiplex PCR. The data contain 350,000 to 500,000 clones, roughly 87% of them seen just once; the ten biggest clones take up approximately 2.5%. The treatment here: some 20 received Ad26.COV2.S at low or high dose, single or two shots; several received placebo; per-sample allocation not given. Specimen acquisition occurred on day 63 following the initial vaccine or placebo injection. This specimen consisted of peripheral blood, obtained in a trial of Ad26.COV2.S vaccine versus placebo. These receptors were taken from a person aged 18 to 59 who received the Ad26.COV2.S COVID-19 vaccine or a placebo.

A single count supports this clone. The rearrangement uses TRBV5-4 and TRBJ2-2; the D is unclear. The CDR3 loop spans 14 amino acids. V shed 1 base and J shed 0 bases, with 4 bases lying between them. Germline V CDR1 and CDR2: SGHNT, YYREEE (reference sequence). DNA of the CDR3: TGTGCCAGCAGCTTGACAGCGAACACCGGGGAGCTGTTTTTT. Amino acids: CASSLTANTGELFF.

The J gene is TRBJ2-5, the V gene TRBV10-3, with D perhaps matching TRBD2 (5 bases). CDR3 length: 13 residues. Germline values: CDR1 ENHRY, CDR2 SYGVKD. The germline V and J ends were trimmed by 2 bases and 2 bases, with 6 bases remaining between them. CDR3 DNA sequence: TGTGCCATCAGTGAGAGAGGGCAAGAGACCCAGTACTTC. This sequence encodes CAISERGQETQYF.

The CDR3 here is CATQVFRPEQYV. CDR3 DNA sequence: TGTGCCACCCAGGTCTTTAGGCCCGAGCAGTACGTC. The rearrangement links TRBV30 to TRBJ2-7; D is ambiguous. The CDR3 covers 12 residues. Germline assignment: CDR1 GTSNPN and CDR2 SVGIG (reference sequence). Between the trimmed V and J ends, which lost 8 bases and 6 bases, there was a span of 17 bases.

This sequence joins TRBV29-1 and TRBJ1-3; 7 nucleotides agree with TRBD1. Per germline, CDR1 SQVTM and CDR2 ANQGSEA. V gave up 6 bases and J gave up 4 bases; unmatched junction bases: 3. The CDR3 is 12 amino acids. CDR3 sequence: CSVGGKGNTIYF. In nucleotides, the CDR3 is TGCAGCGTAGGGGGCAAGGGAAACACCATATATTTT.

The table lists this clone with a few counts. This sequence joins TRBV19 and TRBJ1-5; D remains ambiguous. V was shortened by 5 bases and J by 0 bases, with 14 bases between the two germline ends. The CDR3 length is 16 residues. Germline CDR1 and CDR2: LNHDA and SQIVND (reference sequence). CDR3 region: CASSANRDYSNQPQHF. The CDR3 DNA reads as TGTGCCAGTAGTGCAAACAGAGATTATAGCAATCAGCCCCAGCATTTT.

The chain uses TRBV4-1 and TRBJ2-1; 7 nucleotides align to TRBD2. The CDR3 loop spans 16 amino acids. Germline V CDR1 and CDR2: MGHRA, YSYEKL. With V trimmed by 2 bases and J by 6 bases, 10 bases remained unmatched. The CDR3, as DNA: TGCGCCAGCAGCCAAAGGGAGGCTAGCGGAGTCAATGAGCAGTTCTTC. Its translation: CASSQREASGVNEQFF.

The chain combines TRBV3-1 (or the pseudogene TRBV3-2) with TRBJ2-1; 9 nucleotides match TRBD2. Germline V lookup: CDR1 LGHDT, CDR2 YNNKEL (reference sequence). The J segment lost 6 bases and the V segment lost 2 bases, leaving 5 bases of the junction unmatched. This CDR3 is built from 15 residues. CDR3 amino acids: CASSQTPSGTNEQFF. CDR3 sequence (DNA): TGTGCCAGCAGCCAAACGCCTAGCGGGACCAATGAGCAGTTCTTC.

V gene TRBV18 combines with J gene TRBJ1-2, with D unclear. Per germline, CDR1 KGHSH and CDR2 LQKENI. Trimming left V 2 bases short and J 5 bases short, with 15 bases between. The CDR3 has 15 residues. This CDR3 is CASSPELKWGYGYTF. The CDR3 DNA follows: TGTGCCAGCTCACCAGAGTTAAAGTGGGGTTATGGCTACACCTTC.

V gene TRBV9 combines with J gene TRBJ2-1; TRBD1 matches 7 bases. From germline, CDR1 is SGDLS and CDR2 YYNGEE. CDR3 length: 14 amino acids. Trimming at V came to 3 bases and at J to 8 bases, leaving 8 bases not matched to a gene. This CDR3 reads CASSAWTGNDEQFF. In DNA, the CDR3 is TGTGCCAGCAGCGCCTGGACAGGTAACGATGAGCAGTTCTTC.

The rearrangement joins TRBV24-1 to TRBJ2-3; 7 positions agree with TRBD2. Germline V CDR1 and CDR2: KGHDR, SFDVKD. V shed 4 bases and J 7 bases; nucleotides not matched to a gene: 19. The CDR3 totals 18 residues. The CDR3 spells CATSDPIPSGGSSYTQYF. The CDR3 DNA reads TGTGCCACCAGTGACCCCATTCCGTCGGGGGGTTCCTCTTATACGCAGTATTTT.

As for this clone: The identical CDR3 is also encoded by other nucleotide sequences in the sample. This chain joins TRBV18 and TRBJ2-1; TRBD2 aligns across 8 bases. CDR3 size: 15 residues. Germline assignment: CDR1 KGHSH and CDR2 LQKENI. Germline trimming cut 2 bases from V and 2 bases from J; bases unmatched to any gene: 2. The CDR3 sequence: CASSPTSGTYNEQFF. The CDR3, as DNA: TGTGCCAGCTCACCAACTAGCGGTACCTACAATGAGCAGTTCTTC.

The chain links TRBV18 to TRBJ1-2, with 7 bases fitting TRBD1. J gave up 0 bases and V 3 bases, and 10 bases lay outside the gene matches. This CDR3 region has 17 residues. Per germline, CDR1 KGHSH and CDR2 LQKENI. The DNA for the CDR3 is TGTGCCAGCTCACCCGGACAGGCGCTAACCACTAACTATGGCTACACCTTC. It translates to CASSPGQALTTNYGYTF.

The chain is built from TRBV6-1 and TRBJ1-2; D is ambiguous. The CDR3 spans 13 residues. Trimming took off 1 base at V and 6 bases at J, with 9 bases between the two ends. Germline V gene sequence: CDR1 MNHNS, CDR2 SASEGT. The CDR3 nucleotides read TGTGCCAGCAGTGAAGGACTGGTGGATGGCTACACCTTC. Translating gives CASSEGLVDGYTF.

The rearrangement uses TRBV18 and TRBJ2-3; the match to TRBD2 covers 9 bases. CDR3 length: 18 amino acids. J gave up 3 bases and V 3 bases, and 13 bases lay outside the gene matches. Germline V gene data show CDR1 as KGHSH and CDR2 as LQKENI. CDR3 nucleotides: TGTGCCAGCTCACCCGCGGTAGCGGGAGAGAAGGAGACAGATACGCAGTATTTT. It encodes CASSPAVAGEKETDTQYF.

This clone was observed once. This chain connects TRBV6-5 to TRBJ1-1; 7 nucleotides align to TRBD1. The germline V gene encodes CDR1 MNHEY and CDR2 SVGAGI. The length of the CDR3 is 14 residues. The V segment lost 6 bases and the J segment 4 bases; nucleotides outside the gene matches: 8. The DNA of the CDR3 is TGTGCCAGCAGAAACAGGGGTTCAGGCACTGAAGCTTTCTTT. It is translated as CASRNRGSGTEAFF.

This chain joins TRBV5-5 and TRBJ2-2; tentative D call: TRBD2 (5 bases). V shed 1 base and J shed 4 bases, with 8 bases lying between them. This CDR3 has 14 residues. CDR1 and CDR2 from the germline V gene are SGHKS and YYEKEE (reference sequence). The DNA of the CDR3 is TGTGCCAGCAGCTTGCTAGCTACCACCGGGGAGCTGTTTTTT. It specifies CASSLLATTGELFF.

About this clone: The same CDR3 arises from other DNA sequences in this sample as well. The rearrangement uses TRBV7-3 and TRBJ2-6; a weak D match, TRBD2 (6 bases). The CDR3 covers 16 residues. CDR1 and CDR2 from the germline V gene are SGHTA and FQGTGA. Trimming removed 0 bases at V and 4 bases at J, with 10 bases between. The CDR3 DNA is TGTGCCAGCAGCTTAACGGGCGGGACGGGGGCCAACGTCCTGACTTTC. It specifies CASSLTGGTGANVLTF.

The chain couples TRBV7-8 to TRBJ2-7; D is unclear. The length of the CDR3 is 17 residues. V lost 1 base, J lost 2 bases, and 18 bases lay in between. Germline V gene lookup returns CDR1 SGHVS and CDR2 FQNEAQ. The CDR3 DNA follows: TGTGCCAGCAGCTTAGTTCAGACACCCCTCACTCCCTACGAGCAGTACTTC. It is translated as CASSLVQTPLTPYEQYF.

The chain combines TRBV2 with TRBJ2-3; 9 bases line up with TRBD2. This CDR3 is built from 16 residues. Germline V CDR1 and CDR2: SNHLY, FYNNEI. The trim removed 4 bases at V and 2 bases at J, leaving 7 bases unmatched. For the CDR3, the DNA is TGTGCCAGCAGTGGAGCGGGGGGCGGGGCCACAGATACGCAGTATTTT. Encoded protein: CASSGAGGGATDTQYF.

V gene TRBV15 combines with J gene TRBJ2-1; TRBD2 matches 9 bases. From germline, CDR1 is LNHNV and CDR2 YYDKDF (reference sequence). The CDR3 covers 15 residues. J gave up 3 bases and V 1 base, and 1 base lay outside the gene matches. In DNA, the CDR3 is TGTGCCACCAGCAGAGGACTAGCGGACTACAATGAGCAGTTCTTC. Protein product: CATSRGLADYNEQFF.

This chain connects TRBV7-8 to TRBJ1-2; 7 nucleotides agree with TRBD1. The ends lost 0 bases at V and 8 bases at J; junction bases unmatched: 6. The germline CDR1 and CDR2 sequences are SGHVS and FQNEAQ. The CDR3 length is 14 residues. The CDR3 coding sequence is TGTGCCAGCAGCTTAGCGACAGGGACTAAGGGCTACACCTTC. Protein: CASSLATGTKGYTF.

CDR3 in amino acids: CASSSRDTYTQYF. The DNA of the CDR3 is TGTGCCAGCAGTTCCCGGGACACCTATACGCAGTATTTT. V usage is TRBV28 and J usage is TRBJ2-3; D might be TRBD1 (6 bases). V was shortened by 4 bases and J by 7 bases, with 12 bases between the two germline ends. The length of the CDR3 is 13 residues. Germline V gene data show CDR1 as MDHEN and CDR2 as SYDVKM. The whole variable domain, filled in from reference TRBV28 and TRBJ2-3, reads DVKVTQSSRYLVKRTGEKVFLECVQDMDHENMFWYRQDPGLGLRLIYFSYDVKMKEKGDIPEGYSVSREKKERFSLILESASTNQTSMYLCASSSRDTYTQYFGPGTRLTVL.

V and J are TRBV7-9 and TRBJ1-6; TRBD1 matches at 10 bases. Germline loops: CDR1 SEHNR, CDR2 FQNEAQ (reference sequence). The trim removed 1 base at V and 7 bases at J, leaving 7 bases unmatched. The CDR3 runs to 17 residues. CDR3 region: CASSLESVGQGNSPLHF. The CDR3 region has the DNA TGTGCCAGCAGCTTAGAGTCGGTGGGACAGGGGAATTCACCCCTCCACTTT.

The chain combines TRBV25-1 with TRBJ1-6, with 7 bases lining up with TRBD1. The CDR3 has 15 residues. With 2 bases clipped from V and 8 bases from J, the junction kept 6 bases outside the gene matches. Germline loops: CDR1 MGHDK, CDR2 SYGVNS. The CDR3 sequence is CASSEIGGFDSPLHF. Here the CDR3 DNA reads TGTGCCAGCAGTGAAATAGGGGGCTTTGATTCACCCCTCCACTTT.

V is TRBV19 and J is TRBJ2-1; D call uncertain. Germline CDR1 reads LNHDA; CDR2 reads SQIVND (reference sequence). The CDR3 length is 14 residues. V was shortened by 1 base and J by 2 bases, with 6 bases between the two germline ends. The CDR3 region is CASSIGTAYNEQFF. DNA for the CDR3: TGTGCCAGTAGTATAGGTACAGCCTACAATGAGCAGTTCTTC. The full variable domain, its missing parts supplied by reference TRBV19 and TRBJ2-1, is DGGITQSPKYLFRKEGQNVTLSCEQNLNHDAMYWYRQDPGQGLRLIYYSQIVNDFQKGDIAEGYSVSREKKESFPLTVTSAQKNPTAFYLCASSIGTAYNEQFFGPGTRLTVL.